The 25 T cell receptor beta chains below all came from one sample that was sequenced in a study of T cell repertoires in cytomegalovirus infection. No antigens are known for them. TCRdb used MiXCR to reprocess the reads, holding one entry per CDR3 protein. The top ten hold roughly 58% of the sample, which has approximately 120,000 distinct CDR3 sequences, 32% seen once. The sample in question was CD8+ T cells from cultured PBMCs, obtained from culture after CMV antigen stimulation. These receptors all come from a human donor in good health (CMV status not recorded). Some clones in this sample may be carry-over from other donors' samples.

V gene TRBV28 combines with J gene TRBJ2-1; 15 positions match TRBD2. Germline CDR1 and CDR2: MDHEN and SYDVKM. J was trimmed by 5 bases and V by 1 base; bases with no gene match: 12. CDR3 size: 20 residues. CDR3 protein: CASSLYGGLAGGPGHNEQFF. The CDR3 DNA reads as TGTGCCAGCAGTTTATATGGCGGACTAGCGGGGGGGCCAGGGCACAATGAGCAGTTCTTC.

The rearrangement joins TRBV6-2 or TRBV6-3 to TRBJ1-4; possible D gene TRBD1, 6 bases. Germline CDR1 reads MNHEY; CDR2 reads SVGEGT. The length of the CDR3 is 16 residues. V lost 0 bases, J lost 6 bases, and 14 bases lay in between. The CDR3 nucleotides read TGTGCCAGCAGTTACTCTGTGGACAGAGAAGATGAAAAACTGTTTTTT. Translation gives CASSYSVDREDEKLFF.

This chain uses TRBV19 with TRBJ1-4; no clear D gene. Trimming stripped 2 bases from V and 5 bases from J, with 12 bases between. The CDR3 has 15 residues. CDR1 and CDR2 (germline): LNHDA, SQIVND (reference sequence). The CDR3 loop reads CASSIYDRYNEKLFF. The CDR3 DNA reads as TGTGCCAGTAGTATATATGACCGGTACAATGAAAAACTGTTTTTT.

This clonotype was picked up many times. This rearrangement joins TRBV10-3 to TRBJ2-3; 11 bases line up with TRBD2. V gave up 8 bases and J gave up 4 bases; unmatched junction bases: 8. Germline values: CDR1 ENHRY, CDR2 SYGVKD. This CDR3 contains 15 residues. The CDR3 DNA follows: TGTGCCATCGGCAGTAGCGGGGGGGCCGCAGATACGCAGTATTTT. Protein product: CAIGSSGGAADTQYF.

The V and J genes are TRBV28 and TRBJ2-6; D uncertain. The CDR3 spans 17 residues. The germline V gene has CDR1 MDHEN and CDR2 SYDVKM. Trimming stripped 2 bases from V and 0 bases from J, with 11 bases between. CDR3 amino acids: CASSLILRNSGANVLTF. The DNA for the CDR3 is TGTGCCAGCAGTTTAATTTTACGGAACTCTGGGGCCAACGTCCTGACTTTC.

The chain couples TRBV12-3 or TRBV12-4 to TRBJ2-3; D perhaps matches TRBD2 (6 bases). The CDR3 extends over 15 amino acids. Trimming took off 7 bases at V and 1 base at J, with 15 bases between the two ends. The CDR3 nucleotides are TGTGCCAGCACCGGCGGGGCTGATCGCACAGATACGCAGTATTTT. Translation: CASTGGADRTDTQYF.

This clonotype came up a few times. The V call is TRBV6-1, the J call TRBJ2-7, with TRBD2 matching over 8 bases. The CDR3 consists of 13 residues. Trimming at V came to 6 bases and at J to 0 bases, leaving 1 base not matched to a gene. The V gene's germline CDR1 is MNHNS and CDR2 SASEGT. CDR3 bases: TGTGCCAGCAGGGGGACTAGCTCCTACGAGCAGTACTTC. Translated: CASRGTSSYEQYF.

The chain links TRBV4-1 to TRBJ1-1; TRBD1 aligns across 7 bases. The V gene's germline CDR1 is MGHRA and CDR2 YSYEKL. There are 14 residues in the CDR3. V was pared by 5 bases and J by 3 bases, with 6 bases of the junction left unmatched. DNA for the CDR3: TGCGCCAGCAGCGAACAGGGGATCTACACTGAAGCTTTCTTT. Its translation is CASSEQGIYTEAFF.

This chain joins TRBV6-5 and TRBJ2-7; 10 nucleotides match TRBD1. This CDR3 spans 16 amino acids. V trimming: 4 bases; J trimming: 7 bases; junction bases outside the gene matches: 13. Germline V gene sequence: CDR1 MNHEY, CDR2 SVGAGI. The CDR3, as DNA: TGTGCCAGCAGTTCCCGGCCCGGGACAGGGGTTCGGGAGCAGTACTTC. The encoded protein is CASSSRPGTGVREQYF.

This clonotype has more than one count but fewer than ten. V gene TRBV6-1 combines with J gene TRBJ2-2; D gene ambiguous. This CDR3 is 15 amino acids long. The V gene's germline CDR1 is MNHNS and CDR2 SASEGT. V dropped 2 bases and J dropped 2 bases, with 9 bases sitting between them. DNA of the CDR3: TGTGCCAGCAGTGAATGGTACGAAAACACCGGGGAGCTGTTTTTT. It yields the protein CASSEWYENTGELFF.

A few counts support this clonotype. V is TRBV7-6 and J is TRBJ2-7; D not certain. The V end lost 2 bases, the J end lost 7 bases, and 9 bases lay between the germline ends. The CDR3 sequence is 12 residues long. CDR1 and CDR2 from the germline V gene are SGHVS and FNYEAQ. In DNA, the CDR3 is TGTGCCAGCAGCTTATTAGGTCGGGAGCAGTACTTC. This gives the protein CASSLLGREQYF.

This clonotype came up once. One end of the junction varies from germline; a read error may be responsible. The chain links TRBV4-1 to TRBJ1-2; 8 bases match TRBD1. CDR3 length: 17 residues. Germline V gene sequence: CDR1 MGHRA, CDR2 YSYEKL. DNA for the CDR3: TGCGCTAGCAGCCCTACAAGTGGGGGACAGGAAAACTATGGCTACACCTTC. Its translation is CASSPTSGGQENYGYTF.

This clonotype was detected a few times. The genes are TRBV10-3 and TRBJ2-5, with TRBD1 as a possible D gene (5 bases). The CDR3 extends over 15 amino acids. Per the germline V gene, CDR1 is ENHRY and CDR2 is SYGVKD. V was trimmed by 6 bases and J by 2 bases, leaving 16 bases between them. The CDR3 nucleotides are TGTGCCATCAGCGCCTCTAAGGGGTATCAAGAGACCCAGTACTTC. Translated, it gives CAISASKGYQETQYF.

This clonotype was seen a handful of times. The chain joins TRBV4-2 to TRBJ1-2; D call uncertain. The CDR3 has 15 amino acids. Trimming pared 2 bases from V and 3 bases from J, leaving 13 bases between. Germline assignment: CDR1 LGHNA and CDR2 YNFKEQ. Here the CDR3 reads CASSQNRELYYGYTF. For the CDR3, the DNA is TGTGCCAGCAGCCAAAACAGAGAGCTTTACTATGGCTACACCTTC.

This clonotype was recorded at least ten times. The chain joins TRBV7-8 to TRBJ1-6; the D gene is possibly TRBD1 (5 bases). Germline V gene data show CDR1 as SGHVS and CDR2 as FQNEAQ. The CDR3 extends over 19 amino acids. Trimming left V 0 bases short and J 0 bases short, with 15 bases between. CDR3 loop: CASSLARDRLSSYNSPLHF. The CDR3 DNA reads as TGTGCCAGCAGCTTAGCACGGGACCGTCTGAGCTCCTATAATTCACCCCTCCACTTT.

The chain recombines TRBV18 with TRBJ2-5; tentatively, D is TRBD1 or TRBD2 (5 bases each). The CDR3 covers 16 residues. V was trimmed by 2 bases and J by 7 bases, leaving 20 bases between them. Germline V gene lookup returns CDR1 KGHSH and CDR2 LQKENI. The CDR3 DNA reads as TGTGCCAGCTCACCAGCGACAGACGGACTTAGTGGGACCCAGTACTTC. Protein product: CASSPATDGLSGTQYF.

The chain employs TRBV28 and TRBJ2-7; D is uncertain. This CDR3 has 14 residues. CDR1 MDHEN and CDR2 SYDVKM come from the germline V gene. V shed 2 bases and J shed 0 bases, with 8 bases lying between them. CDR3 DNA: TGTGCCAGCAGTTTAGGGCGGTTCTCCTACGAGCAGTACTTC. It yields the protein CASSLGRFSYEQYF.

This clonotype appeared once. The rearrangement uses TRBV19 and TRBJ2-1; D is unclear. The V gene lost 1 base and the J gene lost 5 bases, with 6 bases spanning the gap. The CDR3 is made up of 13 amino acids. Germline values: CDR1 LNHDA, CDR2 SQIVND (reference sequence). In DNA form, the CDR3 reads TGTGCCAGTAGTATAGGGCCCGACAATGAGCAGTTCTTC. Translation gives CASSIGPDNEQFF.

The V gene is TRBV11-2, the J gene TRBJ2-6; the match to TRBD1 covers 9 bases. With V trimmed by 4 bases and J by 0 bases, 7 bases remained unmatched. Germline values: CDR1 SGHAT, CDR2 FQNNGV. CDR3 length equals 18 residues. DNA of the CDR3: TGTGCCAGCAGCTCCCGGACAGGGGTACGCTCTGGGGCCAACGTCCTGACTTTC. As protein: CASSSRTGVRSGANVLTF.

The chain has TRBV28 and TRBJ2-7; perhaps D is TRBD1 or TRBD2 (5 bases each). The CDR3 has 14 amino acids. Germline lookup yields CDR1 MDHEN and CDR2 SYDVKM. Between the trimmed V and J ends, which lost 6 bases and 3 bases, there was a span of 15 bases. In DNA form, the CDR3 reads TGTGCCAGCAGACCATCCGGGGCCCTCTACGAGCAGTACTTC. Translation: CASRPSGALYEQYF. Full variable domain (remainder filled in from reference TRBV28 and TRBJ2-7): DVKVTQSSRYLVKRTGEKVFLECVQDMDHENMFWYRQDPGLGLRLIYFSYDVKMKEKGDIPEGYSVSREKKERFSLILESASTNQTSMYLCASRPSGALYEQYFGPGTRLTVT.

The genes are TRBV4-1 and TRBJ2-1; D uncertain. The CDR3 totals 14 residues. Trimming cost V 1 base and J 8 bases, with 12 bases left between them. CDR1 and CDR2 (germline): MGHRA, YSYEKL. The CDR3 here is CASSQGEVGYEQFF. DNA for the CDR3: TGCGCCAGCAGCCAAGGAGAGGTGGGCTATGAGCAGTTCTTC.

This clonotype was found many times. The CDR3 DNA reads as TGTGCCAGCAGTTCCTCGGGGACAGGGAACACTGAAGCTTTCTTT. Translation gives CASSSSGTGNTEAFF. The chain links TRBV12-3 or TRBV12-4 to TRBJ1-1; 8 positions match TRBD1. J lost 1 base, V lost 4 bases, and 5 bases had no gene match. There are 15 residues in the CDR3.

This clonotype is a singleton in its sample. The gene calls are TRBV7-9 and TRBJ1-1; the D is unclear. This CDR3 has 19 amino acids. CDR1 is SEHNR, CDR2 FQNEAQ, per germline (reference sequence). Deletions cut 1 base from V and 1 base from J, with 22 bases between. The CDR3 sequence is CASSLVMAGSGSKNTEAFF. Written as DNA, the CDR3 is TGTGCCAGCAGCTTAGTTATGGCCGGGTCGGGGTCGAAGAACACTGAAGCTTTCTTT.

In this sample, this clonotype turned up a few times. V gene TRBV7-9 combines with J gene TRBJ1-2; 7 positions match TRBD1. The CDR3 sequence is 14 residues long. Germline V gives CDR1 SEHNR, CDR2 FQNEAQ (reference sequence). The V gene end was trimmed by 6 bases and the J gene end by 4 bases; junction bases not matched to a gene: 8. The CDR3 region has the DNA TGTGCCAGCAGTTCCCGACAGGGCTCCTATGGCTACACCTTC. This translates into CASSSRQGSYGYTF.

This sequence joins TRBV5-4 and TRBJ2-1; no reliable D call. The CDR3 extends over 14 amino acids. Germline loops: CDR1 SGHNT, CDR2 YYREEE (reference sequence). The ends were cut back, 3 bases at V and 4 bases at J, with 11 bases in the middle. CDR3: CASSWLDGYNEQFF. The CDR3 bases are TGTGCCAGCAGCTGGCTAGACGGGTACAATGAGCAGTTCTTC.